This T cell receptor beta chain is drawn from a study of cytomegalovirus exposure and HLA in healthy donors. Study overall: Early released data had around 79 million unique TCRs, all coming from HLA-typed donors. Study-wide results and limits: With later analysis, a missense DCLRE1C variant became linked to TCR beta V- and J-gene trimming.

Comment on this clone: The antigen remains unidentified.

With 60 Vbeta and 13 Jbeta primers, the PCR was carried out. Produced via immunoSEQ multiplex PCR; TCRdb's table is partial and in-frame only. The sample includes about 45,000 clones, roughly 51% seen only once; the top ten take around 6%. V was trimmed by 6 bases and J by 6 bases, leaving 14 bases between them. The CDR3 runs 14 residues. CDR1 MDHEN and CDR2 SYDVKM come from the germline V gene. Unrecorded immune exposures were likely, despite nominal health at sampling. The sequence was collected from a man aged 60 to 69 in good health and CMV-seronegative. Sequenced input: PBMCs. The chain couples TRBV28 to TRBJ1-4, with D possibly matching TRBD1 (5 bases). CDR3 sequence reads: CASRLRVQYEKLFF. CDR3 coding DNA: TGTGCCAGCAGACTCAGGGTACAATATGAAAAACTGTTTTTT.